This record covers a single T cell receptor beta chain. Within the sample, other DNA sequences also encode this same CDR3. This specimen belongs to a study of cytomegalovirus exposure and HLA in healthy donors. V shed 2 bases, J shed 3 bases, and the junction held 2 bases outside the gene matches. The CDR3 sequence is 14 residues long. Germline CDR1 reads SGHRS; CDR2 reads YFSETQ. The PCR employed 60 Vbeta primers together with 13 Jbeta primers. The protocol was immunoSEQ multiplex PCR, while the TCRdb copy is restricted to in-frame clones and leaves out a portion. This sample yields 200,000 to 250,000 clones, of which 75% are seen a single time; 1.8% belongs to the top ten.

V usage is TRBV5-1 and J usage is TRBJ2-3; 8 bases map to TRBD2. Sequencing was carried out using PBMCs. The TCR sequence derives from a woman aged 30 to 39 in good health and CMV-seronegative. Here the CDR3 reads CASSFGGGTDTQYF. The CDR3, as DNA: TGCGCCAGCAGCTTCGGGGGGGGTACAGATACGCAGTATTTT.